The entry that follows covers one T cell receptor beta chain sequence. Its matching antigen is unknown. The data were taken from a study of long-term antiretroviral therapy in people with HIV. Germline CDR1 reads MNHEY; CDR2 reads SVGAGI. J was trimmed by 6 bases and V by 4 bases; bases with no gene match: 7. The CDR3 is made up of 14 amino acids. Survey level was the resolution at which the v3.0 immunoSEQ assay ran. Profiled with immunoSEQ multiplex PCR; TCRdb holds only in-frame clones, not every one. This table has about 25,000 clones, over 80% appearing once. General study results and limits: The study collected blood between about 2003 and 2017, possibly under older ART regimens.

The origin of this receptor is a man under 40 with HIV. The chain recombines TRBV6-5 with TRBJ2-7, with 9 bases aligning to TRBD2. This specimen consisted of unsorted PBMCs, obtained around 4.3 years after starting antiretroviral therapy. CDR3 loop: CASSSLAGGLEQYF. The CDR3 nucleotides are TGTGCCAGCAGTTCCCTGGCGGGGGGGCTCGAGCAGTACTTC.